This T cell receptor beta chain was recovered during a study of blood T cell repertoires in COVID-19 (dated by TCRdb to 2018 to 2021). For context, the study as a whole: Samples covering the acute and convalescent phases of COVID-19 were provided by collaborators in the United States, Italy and Spain. The prospective study material was composed of cDNA or gDNA derived from T cells, B-cell-depleted T cells, or PBMCs. Deeply sampled blood TCRbeta repertoires from subjects exposed to, actively infected with, or recovered from COVID-19 were included in the dataset. The repertoires were made available in a free public database intended to serve as a resource for research on the immune response to SARS-CoV-2. Samples were obtained from the ongoing ImmuneRACE study (first 160 participants) and from over 1,000 subjects provided by 6 global collaborators. Sample metadata almost always included a de-identified subject ID, COVID-19 status, age in years and sex. Where available, HLA class I and class II types were obtained from metadata supplied by the sample provider rather than from assay-based typing. Beyond this particular receptor, the publication reports: How much clinical and demographic metadata was included differed by source and by participant, and the metadata was provided uncurated.

The germline V gene (reference sequence) gives CDR1 as LGHDT and CDR2 as YNNKEL. The germline V and J ends show losses of 4 bases and 1 base respectively, and no gene match explains 2 bases of the junction. The CDR3 sequence holds 15 residues, the cysteine and phenylalanine included. Only the CDR3 portion is preserved as DNA: 45 bases, with reading frame beginning at the first base. Remarks on this clone: The antigen it binds to is not known. The sample holds no much larger clone one base away, and base qualities are not on file.

The collaborating institutions used their own protocols to collect whole blood in K2EDTA tubes. For TCRbeta analysis, collaborators shipped samples in one of three forms: frozen whole blood, isolated PBMCs, or DNA extracted from either of those sample types. TCRbeta CDR3 regions were amplified from genomic DNA using the immunoSEQ Assay, a bias-controlled multiplex PCR. The authors processed their data as follows. Within the assay, amplification of reference gene primers was used to estimate how many nucleated cells each sample contained. Sequence reads were collapsed and filtered to measure the absolute abundance of every unique TCRbeta CDR3 rearrangement. For each sample, productive Simpson clonality was calculated as the square root of Simpson's diversity index over productive rearrangements. Entries here come from immuneACCESS through TCRdb and include only in-frame sequences with V and J called. Some clones fail to appear in such tables; in the studies checked, an unresolved V gene covers under half of the shortfall, and the cause of the remainder is unknown. Clone size and V and J calls were adopted from that table, with D and trimming inferred from the DNA. For this sample there are around 260,000 clones; less than 90% appear just once. The top ten hold about an eighth of the sample.

Recombination joined TRBV3-1 (or the pseudogene TRBV3-2) with TRBJ2-3; 10 bases in the middle match TRBD2. The receptor's source is a human donor in a cohort sampled during active COVID-19. The sample consisted of peripheral blood. The CDR3 has the sequence CASSLGTSGTDTQYF. The nucleotide sequence is given as TGTGCCAGCAGCCTGGGGACTAGCGGCACAGATACGCAGTATTTT.